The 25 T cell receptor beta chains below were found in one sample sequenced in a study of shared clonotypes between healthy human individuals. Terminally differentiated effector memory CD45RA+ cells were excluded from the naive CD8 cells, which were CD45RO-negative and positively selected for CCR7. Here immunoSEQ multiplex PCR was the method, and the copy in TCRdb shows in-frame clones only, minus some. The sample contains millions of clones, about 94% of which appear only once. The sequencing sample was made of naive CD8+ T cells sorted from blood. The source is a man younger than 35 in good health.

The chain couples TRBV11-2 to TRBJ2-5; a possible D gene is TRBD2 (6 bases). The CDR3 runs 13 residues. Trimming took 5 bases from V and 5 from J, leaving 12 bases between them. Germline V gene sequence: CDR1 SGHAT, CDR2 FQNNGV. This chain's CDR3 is CASSPGVGETQYF. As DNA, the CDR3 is TGTGCCAGCAGCCCGGGGGTCGGGGAGACCCAGTACTTC.

The CDR3 reads CASSLWPPGSYEQYF. As DNA, the CDR3 is TGTGCCAGCAGCTTGTGGCCGCCGGGGTCCTACGAGCAGTACTTC. This chain joins TRBV5-5 and TRBJ2-7; D is possibly TRBD2 (5 bases). This CDR3 has 15 amino acids. In germline, CDR1 is SGHKS, CDR2 YYEKEE (reference sequence). The V and J ends lost 1 base and 1 base respectively, with 12 bases between them.

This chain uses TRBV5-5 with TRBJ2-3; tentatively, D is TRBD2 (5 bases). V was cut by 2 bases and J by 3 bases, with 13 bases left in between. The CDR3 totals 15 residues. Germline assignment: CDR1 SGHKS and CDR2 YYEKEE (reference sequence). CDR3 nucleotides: TGTGCCAGCAGCTTAGTGGCTAGCACGACAGATACGCAGTATTTT. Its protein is CASSLVASTTDTQYF.

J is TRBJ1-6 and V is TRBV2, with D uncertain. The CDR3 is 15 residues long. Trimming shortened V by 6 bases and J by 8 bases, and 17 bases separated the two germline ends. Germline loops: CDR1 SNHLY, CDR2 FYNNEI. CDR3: CASRVGLGSDSPLHF. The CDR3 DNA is TGTGCCAGCAGGGTCGGGCTGGGGTCGGATTCACCCCTCCACTTT.

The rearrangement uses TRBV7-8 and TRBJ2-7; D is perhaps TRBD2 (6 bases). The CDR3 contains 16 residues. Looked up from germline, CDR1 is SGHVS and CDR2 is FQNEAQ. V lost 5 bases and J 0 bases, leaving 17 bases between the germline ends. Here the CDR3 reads CASSQLDGTPSYEQYF. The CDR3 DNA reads TGTGCCAGCAGCCAACTGGATGGGACTCCCTCCTACGAGCAGTACTTC.

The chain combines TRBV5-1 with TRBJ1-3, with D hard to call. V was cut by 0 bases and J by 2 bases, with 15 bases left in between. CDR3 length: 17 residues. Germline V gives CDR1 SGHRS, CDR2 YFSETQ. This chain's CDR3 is CASSLAGVSRTGNTIYF. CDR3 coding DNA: TGCGCCAGCAGCTTGGCCGGGGTATCAAGAACTGGAAACACCATATATTTT.

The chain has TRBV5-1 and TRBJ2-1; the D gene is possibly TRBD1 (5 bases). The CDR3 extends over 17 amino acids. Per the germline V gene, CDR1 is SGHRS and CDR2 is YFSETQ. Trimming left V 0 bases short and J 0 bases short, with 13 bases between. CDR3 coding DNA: TGCGCCAGCAGCTTGGGTACAGGAGAAAGCTCCTACAATGAGCAGTTCTTC. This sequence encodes CASSLGTGESSYNEQFF.

CDR3 DNA sequence: TGTGCCAGCAGCACCCAAATCGGGATTCTCACTAATGAAAAACTGTTTTTT. Translated, it gives CASSTQIGILTNEKLFF. This chain joins TRBV5-6 and TRBJ1-4; D remains ambiguous. Germline V gene lookup returns CDR1 SGHDT and CDR2 YYEEEE. This CDR3 has 17 amino acids. V lost 4 bases, J lost 2 bases, and 18 bases lay in between. Full variable domain (rest looked up from reference TRBV5-6 and TRBJ1-4): DAGVTQSPTHLIKTRGQQVTLRCSPKSGHDTVSWYQQALGQGPQFIFQYYEEEERQRGNFPDRFSGHQFPNYSSELNVNALLLGDSALYLCASSTQIGILTNEKLFFGSGTQLSVL.

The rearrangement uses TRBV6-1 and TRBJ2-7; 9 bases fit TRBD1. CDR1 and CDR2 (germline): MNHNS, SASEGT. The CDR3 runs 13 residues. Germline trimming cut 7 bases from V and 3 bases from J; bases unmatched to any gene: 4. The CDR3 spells CASIAGQGYEQYF. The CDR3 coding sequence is TGTGCCAGCATCGCGGGACAGGGCTACGAGCAGTACTTC.

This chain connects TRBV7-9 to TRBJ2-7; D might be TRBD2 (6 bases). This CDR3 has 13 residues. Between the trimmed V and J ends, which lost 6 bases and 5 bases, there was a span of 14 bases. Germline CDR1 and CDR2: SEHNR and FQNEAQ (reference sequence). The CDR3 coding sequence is TGTGCCAGCAGGGAGGGACCTCGGGACGAGCAGTACTTC. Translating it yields CASREGPRDEQYF.

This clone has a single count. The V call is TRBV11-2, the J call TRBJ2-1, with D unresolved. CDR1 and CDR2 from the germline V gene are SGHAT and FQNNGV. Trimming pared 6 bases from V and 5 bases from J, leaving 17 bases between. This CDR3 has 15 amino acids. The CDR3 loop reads CASSSKPDGNNEQFF. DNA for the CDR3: TGTGCCAGCAGTTCAAAACCGGACGGAAACAATGAGCAGTTCTTC.

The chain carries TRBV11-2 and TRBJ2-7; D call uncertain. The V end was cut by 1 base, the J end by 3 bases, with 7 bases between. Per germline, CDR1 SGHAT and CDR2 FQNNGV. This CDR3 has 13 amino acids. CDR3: CASSLGLIYEQYF. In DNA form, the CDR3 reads TGTGCCAGCAGCTTAGGTCTGATCTACGAGCAGTACTTC.

CDR3 bases: TGTGCCAGCAGCGGGGCACGACAGACTACCTATGGCTACACCTTC. The encoded protein is CASSGARQTTYGYTF. The chain employs TRBV9 and TRBJ1-2; weak D call: TRBD1 (5 bases). CDR1 is SGDLS, CDR2 YYNGEE, per germline. This CDR3 has 15 residues. V was pared by 3 bases and J by 4 bases, with 16 bases between.

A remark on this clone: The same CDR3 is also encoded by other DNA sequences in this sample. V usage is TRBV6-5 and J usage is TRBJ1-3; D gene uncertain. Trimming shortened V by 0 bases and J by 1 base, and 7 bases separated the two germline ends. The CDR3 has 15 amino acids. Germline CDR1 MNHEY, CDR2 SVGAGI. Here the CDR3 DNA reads TGTGCCAGCAGTTACTCGGAGGGTTCTGGAAACACCATATATTTT. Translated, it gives CASSYSEGSGNTIYF.

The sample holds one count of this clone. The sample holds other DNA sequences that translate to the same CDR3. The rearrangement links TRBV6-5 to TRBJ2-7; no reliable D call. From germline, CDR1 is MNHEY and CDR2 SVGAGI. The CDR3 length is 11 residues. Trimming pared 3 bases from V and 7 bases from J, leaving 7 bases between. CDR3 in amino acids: CASSYSEEQYF. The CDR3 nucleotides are TGTGCCAGCAGTTATTCCGAGGAGCAGTACTTC.

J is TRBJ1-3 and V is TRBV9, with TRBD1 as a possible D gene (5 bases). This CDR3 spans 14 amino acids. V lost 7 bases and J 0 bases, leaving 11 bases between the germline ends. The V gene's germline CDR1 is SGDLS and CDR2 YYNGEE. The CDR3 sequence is CASCGDGSGNTIYF. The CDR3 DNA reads TGTGCCAGCTGCGGGGACGGCTCTGGAAACACCATATATTTT.

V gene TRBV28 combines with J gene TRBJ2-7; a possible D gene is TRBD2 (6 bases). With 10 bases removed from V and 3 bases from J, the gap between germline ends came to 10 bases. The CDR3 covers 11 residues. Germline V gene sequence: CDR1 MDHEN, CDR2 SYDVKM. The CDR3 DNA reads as TGTGCCACCAGGGACTTCTACGAGCAGTACTTC. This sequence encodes CATRDFYEQYF. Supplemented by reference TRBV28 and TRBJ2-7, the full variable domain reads DVKVTQSSRYLVKRTGEKVFLECVQDMDHENMFWYRQDPGLGLRLIYFSYDVKMKEKGDIPEGYSVSREKKERFSLILESASTNQTSMYLCATRDFYEQYFGPGTRLTVT.

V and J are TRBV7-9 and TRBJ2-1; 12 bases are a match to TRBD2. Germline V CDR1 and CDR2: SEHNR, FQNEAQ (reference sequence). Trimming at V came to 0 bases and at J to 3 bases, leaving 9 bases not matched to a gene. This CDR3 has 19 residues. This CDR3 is CASSLAVPSGGALYNEQFF. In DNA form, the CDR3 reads TGTGCCAGCAGCTTAGCGGTTCCTAGCGGGGGGGCCCTCTACAATGAGCAGTTCTTC.

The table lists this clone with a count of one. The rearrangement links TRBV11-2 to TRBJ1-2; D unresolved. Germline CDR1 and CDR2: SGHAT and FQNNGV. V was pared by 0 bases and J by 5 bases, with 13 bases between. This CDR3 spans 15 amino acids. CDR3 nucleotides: TGTGCCAGCAGCTTAGAGGCCTCGGAATTTTATGGCTACACCTTC. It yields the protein CASSLEASEFYGYTF. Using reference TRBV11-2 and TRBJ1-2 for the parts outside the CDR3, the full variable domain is EAGVAQSPRYKIIEKRQSVAFWCNPISGHATLYWYQQILGQGPKLLIQFQNNGVVDDSQLPKDRFSAERLKGVDSTLKIQPAKLEDSAVYLCASSLEASEFYGYTFGSGTRLTVV.

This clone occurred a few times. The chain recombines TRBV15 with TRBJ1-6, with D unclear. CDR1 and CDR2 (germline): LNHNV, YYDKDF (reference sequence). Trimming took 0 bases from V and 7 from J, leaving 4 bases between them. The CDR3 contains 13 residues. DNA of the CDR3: TGTGCCACCAGCAGAGATAGGAATTCACCCCTCCACTTT. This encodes CATSRDRNSPLHF.

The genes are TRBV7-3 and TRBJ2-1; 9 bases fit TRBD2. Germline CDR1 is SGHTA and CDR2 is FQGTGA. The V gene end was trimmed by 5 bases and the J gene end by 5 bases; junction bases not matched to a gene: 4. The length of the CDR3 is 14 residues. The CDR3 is CASSKAGGNNEQFF. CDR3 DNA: TGTGCCAGCAGCAAAGCGGGGGGTAACAATGAGCAGTTCTTC.

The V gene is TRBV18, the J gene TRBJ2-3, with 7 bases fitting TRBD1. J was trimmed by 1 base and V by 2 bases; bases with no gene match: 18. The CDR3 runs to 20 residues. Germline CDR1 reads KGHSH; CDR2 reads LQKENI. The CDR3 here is CASSPSPGQLSALGTDTQYF. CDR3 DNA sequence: TGTGCCAGCTCACCATCACCGGGACAGTTAAGTGCGCTGGGCACAGATACGCAGTATTTT.

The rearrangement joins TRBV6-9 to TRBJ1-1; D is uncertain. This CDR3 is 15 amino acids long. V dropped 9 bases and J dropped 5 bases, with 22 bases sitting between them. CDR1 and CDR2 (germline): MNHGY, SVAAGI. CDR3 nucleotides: TGTGCCAGTGGGCGGTTGGGTCGGGTAGGGACTGAAGCTTTCTTT. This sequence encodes CASGRLGRVGTEAFF.

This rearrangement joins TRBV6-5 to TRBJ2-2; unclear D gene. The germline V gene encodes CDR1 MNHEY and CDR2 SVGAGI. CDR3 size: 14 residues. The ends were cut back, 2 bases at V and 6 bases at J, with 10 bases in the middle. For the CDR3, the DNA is TGTGCCAGCAGTTACAAATCCGGCCCCGGGGAGCTGTTTTTT. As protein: CASSYKSGPGELFF.

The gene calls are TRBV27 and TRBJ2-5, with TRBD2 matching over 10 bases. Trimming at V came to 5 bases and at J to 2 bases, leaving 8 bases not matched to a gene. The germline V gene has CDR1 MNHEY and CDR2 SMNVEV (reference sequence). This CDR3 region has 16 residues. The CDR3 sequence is CASSAQLAGTQETQYF. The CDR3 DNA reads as TGTGCCAGCAGTGCTCAACTAGCGGGGACGCAAGAGACCCAGTACTTC.